A single sample is the source of the 15 T cell receptor beta chains below, sequenced in a study of T cell repertoires in cytomegalovirus infection. TCRdb passed the reads through MiXCR, listing each CDR3 protein once. The sample holds about 770,000 distinct CDR3 sequences, about 28% seen once. These receptors have no known antigen. The starting material was cultured CD8+ T cells from PBMCs, obtained from culture after CMV antigen stimulation. These receptors all stem from a human donor in good health (CMV status not recorded). Some clones in this sample may be carry-over from other donors' samples.

This clonotype was seen a handful of times. The chain links TRBV28 to TRBJ2-7, with 9 bases aligning to TRBD1. Trimming at V came to 2 bases and at J to 5 bases, leaving 13 bases not matched to a gene. The CDR3 is 17 amino acids. Germline V CDR1 and CDR2: MDHEN, SYDVKM. CDR3 sequence (DNA): TGTGCCAGCAGTTTAAGAGGGGGACAGGGAGGTACAAACGAGCAGTACGTC. Protein: CASSLRGGQGGTNEQYV.

The J gene is TRBJ1-1, the V gene TRBV18; D is unresolved. CDR3 length: 15 amino acids. V was clipped by 2 bases and J by 3 bases, with 13 bases between them. The V gene's germline CDR1 is KGHSH and CDR2 LQKENI. CDR3 amino acids: CASSPSPKPDTEAFF. For the CDR3, the DNA is TGTGCCAGCTCACCATCCCCGAAACCTGACACTGAAGCTTTCTTT.

The rearrangement joins TRBV10-3 to TRBJ2-5, with 7 positions matching TRBD2. V dropped 11 bases and J dropped 5; count of bases not matched to a gene: 5. The CDR3 spans 11 residues. From germline, CDR1 is ENHRY and CDR2 SYGVKD. CDR3: CASREGETQYF. CDR3 nucleotide sequence: TGTGCCTCTAGGGAGGGTGAGACCCAGTACTTC.

About this clonotype: One junction end disagrees with the germline gene, perhaps due to a read error. The J gene is TRBJ1-2, the V gene TRBV29-1; TRBD1 matches 7 bases. Per germline, CDR1 SQVTM and CDR2 ANQGSEA. The CDR3 spans 12 residues. The CDR3 coding sequence is TGCAGCGCTGAAGGACAGGAGGATGGCTACACCTTC. Its translation is CSAEGQEDGYTF.

This clonotype was counted ten times or more. This chain uses TRBV5-1 with TRBJ1-2; 8 nucleotides line up with TRBD1. Per the germline V gene, CDR1 is SGHRS and CDR2 is YFSETQ. The V and J ends lost 2 bases and 0 bases, in that order; junction bases with no gene match: 9. The CDR3 is 17 amino acids. This chain's CDR3 is CASSFRQGPTANYGYTF. The CDR3 DNA sequence: TGCGCCAGCAGCTTTCGACAGGGGCCTACGGCTAACTATGGCTACACCTTC.

This clonotype was picked up a small number of times. The gene calls are TRBV28 and TRBJ1-5, with 8 bases matching TRBD1. Germline V gene lookup returns CDR1 MDHEN and CDR2 SYDVKM. V lost 6 bases and J lost 6; bases outside the gene matches: 31. CDR3 size: 22 residues. The CDR3 region is CASSLPPTGQAFSGHDSQPQHF. The CDR3 region has the DNA TGTGCCAGCAGCCTCCCTCCCACGGGACAGGCTTTCTCGGGACACGACAGTCAGCCCCAGCATTTT.

This clonotype was counted at least ten times. The chain has TRBV7-2 and TRBJ2-3; D is possibly TRBD1 (7 bases). V shed 5 bases and J shed 3 bases, with 18 bases lying between them. Germline V CDR1 and CDR2: SGHTA, FQGNSA. The CDR3 totals 16 residues. CDR3 DNA: TGTGCCAGCAGCCCCTACCAGGGGGGCCATACAGATACGCAGTATTTT. This translates into CASSPYQGGHTDTQYF.

The chain employs TRBV6-6 and TRBJ2-5; D may be TRBD2 (6 bases). This CDR3 contains 13 residues. V gave up 8 bases and J gave up 2 bases, with 12 bases separating them. CDR1 and CDR2 (germline): MNHNY, SVGAGI (reference sequence). CDR3 nucleotides: TGTGCCAGCTGGGGCGGGGAACAAGAGACCCAGTACTTC. It yields the protein CASWGGEQETQYF.

The sample holds a few counts of this clonotype. The genes are TRBV12-3 or TRBV12-4 and TRBJ1-1, with a possible D match to TRBD1 (5 bases). The V end lost 5 bases, the J end lost 2 bases, and 18 bases lay between the germline ends. The CDR3 length is 16 residues. CDR3 in amino acids: CASSPNSGGVNTEAFF. In nucleotides, the CDR3 is TGTGCCAGCAGTCCAAATTCCGGAGGGGTTAACACTGAAGCTTTCTTT.

This clonotype was counted once. This rearrangement joins TRBV27 to TRBJ2-7; 10 bases are a match to TRBD2. The V and J ends lost 3 bases and 3 bases, in that order; junction bases with no gene match: 5. This CDR3 comprises 15 residues. Looked up from germline, CDR1 is MNHEY and CDR2 is SMNVEV (reference sequence). CDR3 protein: CASSLLAGENYEQYF. CDR3 nucleotides: TGTGCCAGCAGTTTGCTAGCGGGGGAGAACTACGAGCAGTACTTC.

The genes are TRBV6-5 and TRBJ2-1; a possible D gene is TRBD2 (6 bases). V was pared by 6 bases and J by 1 base, with 16 bases between. CDR1 MNHEY and CDR2 SVGAGI come from the germline V gene. The CDR3 loop spans 16 amino acids. DNA for the CDR3: TGTGCCAGCAGGCCGGGAGAACTGAGGTCCTACAATGAGCAGTTCTTC. Protein product: CASRPGELRSYNEQFF.

In this sample, this clonotype turned up a few times. V gene TRBV28 combines with J gene TRBJ2-7; 7 nucleotides line up with TRBD1. The CDR3 sequence is 18 residues long. CDR1 MDHEN and CDR2 SYDVKM come from the germline V gene. The V segment lost 8 bases and the J segment 1 base; nucleotides outside the gene matches: 20. The CDR3 nucleotides read TGTGCCAGCCAAGGCCCTACAACACGGGACAGAAATTCCTACGAGCAGTACTTC. This codes for CASQGPTTRDRNSYEQYF. Variable domain in full (rest from reference TRBV28 and TRBJ2-7): DVKVTQSSRYLVKRTGEKVFLECVQDMDHENMFWYRQDPGLGLRLIYFSYDVKMKEKGDIPEGYSVSREKKERFSLILESASTNQTSMYLCASQGPTTRDRNSYEQYFGPGTRLTVT.

This chain uses TRBV25-1 with TRBJ2-5; D remains unclear. The CDR3 is 11 residues long. V was trimmed by 2 bases and J by 4 bases, leaving 2 bases between them. Per germline, CDR1 MGHDK and CDR2 SYGVNS. CDR3 in amino acids: CASSEAETQYF. CDR3 nucleotides: TGTGCCAGCAGTGAAGCAGAGACCCAGTACTTC.

This clonotype was seen only a few times. The CDR3 nucleotides read TGTGCCAGCAGCCTCCGGACAGGGGGTTTGATCGTAGAAGGCTACACCTTC. Amino acids: CASSLRTGGLIVEGYTF. The chain recombines TRBV5-6 with TRBJ1-2, with 10 bases that match TRBD1. V trimming: 4 bases; J trimming: 8 bases; junction bases outside the gene matches: 17. Germline V gene lookup returns CDR1 SGHDT and CDR2 YYEEEE. The CDR3 loop spans 17 amino acids.

This clonotype was seen at least ten times. The J gene is TRBJ2-7, the V gene TRBV7-8; 10 bases are a match to TRBD1. V trimming: 5 bases; J trimming: 3 bases; junction bases outside the gene matches: 7. CDR1 is SGHVS and CDR2 is FQNEAQ in the germline V gene. This CDR3 contains 15 residues. The CDR3 reads CASSLRDRGVYEQYF. The CDR3 DNA reads TGTGCCAGCAGCCTCCGGGACAGGGGCGTCTACGAGCAGTACTTC.